The 16 T cell receptor beta chains below were found in one sample sequenced in a study of CD8+ T cells in alopecia areata (dated by TCRdb to the late 2010s). The library was made by the immunoSEQ multiplex PCR assay. RNA was extracted from all samples and reverse transcribed into cDNA, which served as template for TCR sequencing. TCRdb's version of the immuneACCESS table is confined to in-frame rearrangements and falls short of the full clone set. An unresolved V gene accounts for under half of the shortfall where checked; the remainder is of unknown origin. Within this sample are 100,000 to 150,000 clones, with approximately 47% of them counted one time only. In total, the top ten clones hold 10% of the sample. Sequenced material: NKG2D-low CD8+ T cells sorted from blood. Reading the label with the study, this specimen's cell subset or site is: sorted CD8+ NKG2D-low blood T cells. The receptors here all came from a human donor with alopecia areata.

With respect to this clone: Other DNA sequences in the same sample also yield this CDR3. The gene calls are TRBV9 and TRBJ2-5, with unresolved D. Trimming removed 4 bases at V and 4 bases at J, with 5 bases between. The germline CDR1 and CDR2 sequences are SGDLS and YYNGEE. There are 11 residues in the CDR3. The CDR3 protein is CASSPGETQYF. The CDR3 coding sequence is TGTGCCAGCAGCCCCGGAGAGACCCAGTACTTC.

In this sample, this clone turned up many times. The V gene is TRBV15, the J gene TRBJ2-1; D remains ambiguous. This CDR3 spans 12 amino acids. Germline V lookup: CDR1 LNHNV, CDR2 YYDKDF (reference sequence). V was shortened by 8 bases and J by 0 bases, with 5 bases between the two germline ends. This CDR3 reads CATRSSYNEQFF. The CDR3 DNA is TGTGCCACCCGGAGCTCCTACAATGAGCAGTTCTTC.

As concerns this clone: This same CDR3 is encoded by further DNA sequences in the sample. V gene TRBV2 combines with J gene TRBJ2-1, with D tentatively TRBD2 (6 bases). Germline lookup yields CDR1 SNHLY and CDR2 FYNNEI. The CDR3 extends over 11 amino acids. Deletions cut 7 bases from V and 7 bases from J, with 8 bases between. CDR3 sequence: CASNGGNEQFF. CDR3 nucleotides: TGTGCCAGCAACGGAGGGAATGAGCAGTTCTTC.

This clone has a handful of counts. The chain uses TRBV29-1 and TRBJ2-1; 12 bases are shared with TRBD2. Per germline, CDR1 SQVTM and CDR2 ANQGSEA. There are 14 residues in the CDR3. V lost 5 bases to trimming and J lost 7 bases; unmatched junction nucleotides: 6. Written as DNA, the CDR3 is TGCAGCGTTCTGTCTAGCGGGGGGGGAAATGAGCAGTTCTTC. Translation: CSVLSSGGGNEQFF.

Of note for this clone: Other DNA sequences in the sample encode the same CDR3. The rearrangement links TRBV30 to TRBJ2-1; D assignment may be TRBD1 or TRBD2 (5 bases each). Germline V gives CDR1 GTSNPN, CDR2 SVGIG (reference sequence). Trimming pared 4 bases from V and 8 bases from J, leaving 9 bases between. The CDR3 has 11 amino acids. The CDR3 sequence is CAWTGTDEQFF. The CDR3 DNA reads as TGTGCCTGGACAGGGACCGATGAGCAGTTCTTC.

This clone has more than one count but fewer than ten. At the DNA level, this CDR3 is encoded by other sequences in the same sample as well. The chain joins TRBV28 to TRBJ2-2; no clear D. The CDR3 contains 11 residues. Trimming removed 3 bases at V and 6 bases at J, with 2 bases between. The germline V gene has CDR1 MDHEN and CDR2 SYDVKM. The DNA of the CDR3 is TGTGCCAGCAGTTTGCCCGGGGAGCTGTTTTTT. Amino acid sequence: CASSLPGELFF.

V usage is TRBV28 and J usage is TRBJ2-7; 9 bases align to TRBD1. CDR1 and CDR2 from the germline V gene are MDHEN and SYDVKM. The V and J ends lost 5 bases and 5 bases, in that order; junction bases with no gene match: 4. The CDR3 covers 13 residues. CDR3 residues: CASSIRQGDEQYF. CDR3 nucleotides: TGTGCCAGCAGTATCAGACAGGGGGACGAGCAGTACTTC. Variable domain in full (rest from reference TRBV28 and TRBJ2-7): DVKVTQSSRYLVKRTGEKVFLECVQDMDHENMFWYRQDPGLGLRLIYFSYDVKMKEKGDIPEGYSVSREKKERFSLILESASTNQTSMYLCASSIRQGDEQYFGPGTRLTVT.

This sequence joins TRBV29-1 and TRBJ1-2; D is ambiguous. This CDR3 contains 10 residues. From germline, CDR1 is SQVTM and CDR2 ANQGSEA. Trimming shortened V by 4 bases and J by 13 bases, and 13 bases separated the two germline ends. The CDR3 reads CSVVDYEGTF. The DNA of the CDR3 is TGCAGCGTTGTGGATTACGAAGGCACCTTC.

V is TRBV5-1 and J is TRBJ2-2; 9 bases map to TRBD1. The CDR3 is made up of 16 amino acids. The V gene end was trimmed by 0 bases and the J gene end by 4 bases; junction bases not matched to a gene: 4. Germline CDR1 is SGHRS and CDR2 is YFSETQ. The chain's CDR3 is CASSLETGGFTGELFF. The CDR3 nucleotides read TGCGCCAGCAGCTTGGAGACAGGGGGTTTCACCGGGGAGCTGTTTTTT.

This clone was seen only a few times. The chain carries TRBV29-1 and TRBJ2-7; TRBD2 matches at 8 bases. This CDR3 has 15 amino acids. With V trimmed by 2 bases and J by 0 bases, 6 bases remained unmatched. The germline CDR1 and CDR2 sequences are SQVTM and ANQGSEA. The CDR3 DNA sequence: TGCAGCGTTGAATTAGCGGGATCATACTCCTACGAGCAGTACTTC. The encoded protein is CSVELAGSYSYEQYF.

This clone was observed a few times. The V and J genes are TRBV29-1 and TRBJ2-7, with 9 bases that match TRBD1. Per the germline V gene, CDR1 is SQVTM and CDR2 is ANQGSEA. The CDR3 extends over 13 amino acids. The J segment lost 2 bases and the V segment lost 7 bases, leaving 6 bases of the junction unmatched. The CDR3 spells CSAGQGSPYEQYF. CDR3 nucleotide sequence: TGCAGCGCCGGACAGGGGTCTCCCTACGAGCAGTACTTC.

This clone has more than one count but fewer than ten. The chain is built from TRBV28 and TRBJ2-3, with D unresolved. V lost 1 base, J lost 0 bases, and 11 bases lay in between. The V gene's germline CDR1 is MDHEN and CDR2 SYDVKM. The CDR3 loop spans 16 amino acids. CDR3 sequence: CASSLLTPRSTDTQYF. DNA of the CDR3: TGTGCCAGCAGTTTATTGACTCCTCGTAGCACAGATACGCAGTATTTT.

This clone was seen a handful of times. The V and J genes are TRBV29-1 and TRBJ2-7; D may be TRBD1 (6 bases). Deletions cut 2 bases from V and 0 bases from J, with 11 bases between. This CDR3 is 14 amino acids long. Germline values: CDR1 SQVTM, CDR2 ANQGSEA. The CDR3 sequence is CSVEPRGDSYEQYF. The CDR3 nucleotides are TGCAGCGTTGAACCCAGGGGCGACTCCTACGAGCAGTACTTC.

This clone was seen a single time. This rearrangement joins TRBV6-1 to TRBJ1-5, with D uncertain. Germline CDR1 MNHNS, CDR2 SASEGT. V lost 4 bases to trimming and J lost 0 bases, with 13 bases between them. This CDR3 comprises 16 residues. CDR3 protein: CASSVYRDDSNQPQHF. DNA for the CDR3: TGTGCCAGCAGTGTATACCGGGATGATAGCAATCAGCCCCAGCATTTT.

The chain recombines TRBV29-1 with TRBJ2-7; maybe TRBD1 (6 bases). Trimming took 7 bases from V and 4 from J, leaving 14 bases between them. This CDR3 is 12 amino acids long. Germline lookup yields CDR1 SQVTM and CDR2 ANQGSEA. CDR3 DNA: TGCAGCGCCGGCGGTAGGGGGTACGAGCAGTACTTC. Its translation: CSAGGRGYEQYF.

This clone was recorded only once. The chain has TRBV12-5 and TRBJ1-1; D gene ambiguous. The CDR3 is 13 amino acids. Germline V gene lookup returns CDR1 LGHNT and CDR2 FRNRAP. V lost 3 bases to trimming and J lost 1 base, with 6 bases between them. The CDR3 here is CASGFLANTEAFF. The DNA for the CDR3 is TGTGCTAGTGGTTTTTTAGCGAACACTGAAGCTTTCTTT.